This record concerns one T cell receptor (beta chain) sequence. This record belongs to a study of Tregs in tolerant kidney transplant recipients. TCRdb's copy holds only in-frame clones and misses some; the assay was immunoSEQ multiplex PCR. The table lists 100,000 to 120,000 clones, 90% of them singletons, with around 0.35% in the top ten. The CDR3 spans 16 residues. Trimming removed 7 bases from V and 3 bases from J, with 18 bases in between. Looked up from germline, CDR1 is MDHEN and CDR2 is SYDVKM. Sequencing used CD4+ T cells from blood, obtained before the transplant. The TCR comes from a human donor who received a combined kidney and bone marrow transplant. V usage is TRBV28 and J usage is TRBJ1-4, with a tentative D call TRBD1 (5 bases). This chain's CDR3 is CASKLGGSKANEKLFF. CDR3 coding DNA: TGTGCCAGCAAACTGGGGGGGAGTAAGGCTAATGAAAAACTGTTTTTT.